This T cell receptor beta chain was observed in a study of response to subunit inactivated influenza vaccine. In its sample, this clonotype was seen many times. TCRdb itself ran the RT-PCR reads through MiXCR, one entry per CDR3 protein. The sample shows about 310,000 distinct CDR3 sequences, 21% of them seen only once. V lost 6 bases and J 0 bases, leaving 12 bases between the germline ends. The CDR3 runs to 15 residues. Per the germline V gene, CDR1 is LGHNA and CDR2 is YSLEER. This receptor was identified in a man aged 50 to 69 who received an inactivated influenza vaccine. The chain carries TRBV4-3 and TRBJ1-3, with no clear D. The material sequenced was PBMCs from blood, taken less than 22 months after vaccination. DNA for the CDR3: TGCGCCAGCAGACCCTCACTGAGCTCTGGAAACACCATATATTTT. Protein: CASRPSLSSGNTIYF.